These 30 T cell receptor beta chains originate from one sample sequenced in a study of glioma-infiltrating T cells. TCR alpha and beta CDR3 regions were amplified from RNA using iRepertoire nested multiplex PCR. TCRdb reprocessed the multiplex PCR reads with MiXCR, giving one entry per CDR3 protein. The sample shows about 130,000 distinct CDR3 sequences, about 22% of them seen only once. Sequencing was performed on glioma tissue, nonneoplastic brain tissue, or PBMCs (not recorded which). These TCRs come from a human donor with low-grade glioma or glioblastoma, undergoing nonglioma brain surgery, or in good health (not recorded which).

To note about this clonotype: An end of the junction differs from the germline gene, which may be a read error. The chain carries TRBV7-2 and TRBJ2-4; possibly TRBD2 for D (5 bases). This CDR3 is 13 amino acids long. Germline V gene data show CDR1 as SGHTA and CDR2 as FQGNSA. The CDR3 protein is CASSFLAKNIKYF. Here the CDR3 DNA reads TGTGCCAGCAGCTTCCTAGCCAAAAACATTAAGTACTTC.

The genes are TRBV28 and TRBJ1-5; D remains ambiguous. V dropped 7 bases and J dropped 10 bases, with 14 bases sitting between them. This CDR3 has 12 amino acids. Germline values: CDR1 MDHEN, CDR2 SYDVKM. CDR3 sequence (DNA): TGTGCCAGCACCCCGGACCTAGGTCCCCAGCATTTT. It yields the protein CASTPDLGPQHF.

This clonotype was recorded a few times. The rearrangement joins TRBV28 to TRBJ1-5; 9 bases are shared with TRBD1. In germline, CDR1 is MDHEN, CDR2 SYDVKM. This CDR3 has 15 amino acids. After removal of 7 bases from V and 7 bases from J, the junction contained 11 bases not matched to a gene. CDR3 coding DNA: TGTGCCAGCAACACCGCGGACAGGGGACGCCAGCCCCAGCATTTT. Encoded protein: CASNTADRGRQPQHF.

The chain has TRBV20-1 and TRBJ1-5, with D possibly being TRBD1 (5 bases). The V gene lost 3 bases and the J gene lost 11 bases, with 14 bases spanning the gap. This CDR3 contains 12 residues. CDR1 is DFQATT and CDR2 is SNEGSKA in the germline V gene (reference sequence). The CDR3, as DNA: TGCAGTGCTAGGGATCAGGGCGGGACCCAGCATTTT. Translating gives CSARDQGGTQHF.

Only a few counts were recorded for this clonotype. The chain is built from TRBV6-1 and TRBJ1-1; D is perhaps TRBD1 (6 bases). Per germline, CDR1 MNHNS and CDR2 SASEGT. This CDR3 contains 17 residues. Trimming left V 6 bases short and J 1 base short, with 21 bases between. The CDR3 nucleotides read TGTGCCAGCAGCGCCGAAGGATGGGGAGGGGGGAACACTGAAGCTTTCTTT. It yields the protein CASSAEGWGGGNTEAFF.

This clonotype occurred many times. This rearrangement joins TRBV7-2 to TRBJ2-5; D unclear. Looked up from germline, CDR1 is SGHTA and CDR2 is FQGNSA. V lost 0 bases, J lost 1 base, and 6 bases lay in between. This CDR3 region has 14 residues. The CDR3 DNA follows: TGTGCCAGCAGCTTAGCGGGCCCCCAAGAGACCCAGTACTTC. Amino acid sequence: CASSLAGPQETQYF.

This clonotype was recorded many times. The V and J genes are TRBV10-3 and TRBJ1-3, with D possibly matching TRBD1 (5 bases). Trimming cost V 8 bases and J 0 bases, with 11 bases left between them. CDR3 length equals 14 residues. From germline, CDR1 is ENHRY and CDR2 SYGVKD. In DNA form, the CDR3 reads TGTGCCATCTTCGGCGGACACTCTGGAAACACCATATATTTT. Encoded protein: CAIFGGHSGNTIYF.

This clonotype has only a few counts. This chain uses TRBV3-1 with TRBJ1-6; D is unclear. CDR3 length equals 13 residues. CDR1 and CDR2 (germline): LGHDT, YNNKEL (reference sequence). Trimming took 2 bases from V and 9 from J, leaving 8 bases between them. The CDR3 here is CASSQIDSSPLHF. The CDR3 DNA reads as TGTGCCAGCAGCCAAATTGATTCTTCACCCCTCCACTTT.

This chain connects TRBV2 to TRBJ1-6; D gene unclear. The CDR3 consists of 13 residues. Germline CDR1 and CDR2: SNHLY and FYNNEI. The germline V and J ends were trimmed by 5 bases and 8 bases, with 10 bases remaining between them. CDR3 bases: TGTGCCAGCAGTCTCGGCAGCGATTCACCCCTCCACTTT. Encoded protein: CASSLGSDSPLHF.

The genes are TRBV20-1 and TRBJ2-1, with D perhaps TRBD1 (5 bases). V lost 6 bases and J 5 bases, leaving 17 bases between the germline ends. CDR1 is DFQATT and CDR2 is SNEGSKA in the germline V gene (reference sequence). This CDR3 region has 14 residues. CDR3 DNA: TGCAGTGCGCTCCTGGGGCAGGATAACAATGAGCAGTTCTTC. Translating it yields CSALLGQDNNEQFF.

There are many counts of this clonotype. An end of the junction does not agree with germline; a read error may underlie this. V is TRBV16 and J is TRBJ1-4; D might be TRBD1 (5 bases). Germline V gene sequence: CDR1 KGHSY, CDR2 FQNENV. This CDR3 spans 12 amino acids. For the CDR3, the DNA is TGTGCCAGCAGCCAATGGCGAGACAGCCCGGATTTT. Translated, it gives CASSQWRDSPDF. Full variable domain (missing parts from reference TRBV16 and TRBJ1-4): GEEVAQTPKHLVRGEGQKAKLYCAPIKGHSYVFWYQQVLKNEFKFLISFQNENVFDETGMPKERFSAKCLPNSPCSLEIQATKLEDSAVYFCASSQWRDSPDFGSGTQLSVL.

There are a few counts of this clonotype. J is TRBJ2-3 and V is TRBV5-1, with 7 nucleotides matching TRBD2. Germline trimming cut 4 bases from V and 4 bases from J; bases unmatched to any gene: 9. The V gene's germline CDR1 is SGHRS and CDR2 YFSETQ. CDR3 size: 15 residues. CDR3 DNA sequence: TGCGCCAGCAGCCCCGGGAGCGGGGCACCAGATACGCAGTATTTT. Amino acids: CASSPGSGAPDTQYF. The full variable domain, rest sourced from reference TRBV5-1 and TRBJ2-3, is KAGVTQTPRYLIKTRGQQVTLSCSPISGHRSVSWYQQTPGQGLQFLFEYFSETQRNKGNFPGRFSGRQFSNSRSEMNVSTLELGDSALYLCASSPGSGAPDTQYFGPGTRLTVL.

The chain is built from TRBV9 and TRBJ2-3; D not certain. Germline assignment: CDR1 SGDLS and CDR2 YYNGEE. The CDR3 consists of 14 residues. The ends were cut back, 6 bases at V and 6 bases at J, with 17 bases in the middle. The CDR3 DNA reads TGTGCCAGCAAAGGGCCAGGCGAAGCGGATACGCAGTATTTT. This encodes CASKGPGEADTQYF.

About this clonotype itself: A much larger clone lies a single base off, so this may be a read error. J is TRBJ2-5 and V is TRBV3-1; D remains unclear. Germline-derived CDR1 and CDR2 are LGHDT and YNNKEL (reference sequence). The CDR3 is 12 amino acids. DNA of the CDR3: TGTGCCAGCAGTCGGACCGGAGAGAACCAGTACTTC. Translation gives CASSRTGENQYF.

The gene calls are TRBV7-8 and TRBJ1-1, with no clear D. The CDR3 is 13 residues long. The V gene's germline CDR1 is SGHVS and CDR2 FQNEAQ. Trimming cost V 8 bases and J 0 bases, with 10 bases left between them. The CDR3 nucleotides are TGTGCCAGCCAAGATTACATGAACACTGAAGCTTTCTTT. Its protein is CASQDYMNTEAFF.

This clonotype appeared many times. The rearrangement uses TRBV6-2 or TRBV6-3 and TRBJ2-7, with D perhaps TRBD1 (7 bases). This CDR3 is 16 amino acids long. The germline V gene encodes CDR1 MNHEY and CDR2 SVGEGT. V was trimmed by 7 bases and J by 3 bases, leaving 22 bases between them. The CDR3: CASTPANRRGRYEQYV. The CDR3 nucleotides read TGTGCCAGCACCCCTGCGAACCGGAGGGGGCGCTACGAGCAGTACGTC.

The chain links TRBV15 to TRBJ2-7; D may match TRBD1 or TRBD2 (6 bases each). The CDR3 has 15 amino acids. The germline CDR1 and CDR2 sequences are LNHNV and YYDKDF (reference sequence). V lost 0 bases and J lost 7, with 16 bases in between. Here the CDR3 DNA reads TGTGCCACCAGCAGAGAATGGAGGGGCAGGGGAGAGCAGTACGTC. This gives the protein CATSREWRGRGEQYV.

This clonotype was detected many times. The junction departs from the called germline gene at one end, perhaps through a read error. The chain carries TRBV7-7 and TRBJ1-4; 7 bases line up with TRBD1. The CDR3 has 15 residues. The germline gives CDR1 SSHAT, CDR2 FNYEAQ (reference sequence). The CDR3 loop is CASSLRDSPGEKLFF. The DNA of the CDR3 is TGTGCTAGCAGCTTAAGGGACAGCCCAGGGGAAAAACTGTTTTTT.

The chain uses TRBV3-1 and TRBJ2-5, with D perhaps TRBD2 (5 bases). The germline CDR1 and CDR2 sequences are LGHDT and YNNKEL (reference sequence). This CDR3 contains 15 residues. V lost 0 bases and J lost 5, with 13 bases in between. In DNA, the CDR3 is TGTGCCAGCAGCCAAGATGTGAGGGTCCGGGAGACCCAGTACTTC. This encodes CASSQDVRVRETQYF.

The sample holds many counts of this clonotype. The chain uses TRBV20-1 and TRBJ1-2; the match to TRBD1 covers 7 bases. The CDR3 sequence is 14 residues long. Germline assignment: CDR1 DFQATT and CDR2 SNEGSKA (reference sequence). V shed 1 base, J shed 2 bases, and the junction held 4 bases outside the gene matches. Written as DNA, the CDR3 is TGCAGTGCTAGAGGACAGGGCCTGAACTATGGCTACACCTTC. Protein: CSARGQGLNYGYTF.

This clonotype has ten or more counts. The chain joins TRBV6-1 to TRBJ2-1; D possibly corresponds to TRBD2 (6 bases). Germline CDR1 MNHNS, CDR2 SASEGT. The CDR3 is made up of 17 amino acids. The germline V and J ends were trimmed by 8 bases and 1 base, with 21 bases remaining between them. CDR3 sequence reads: CASRASVAGRSYNEQFF. CDR3 DNA sequence: TGTGCCAGCCGAGCCTCTGTCGCGGGGCGGTCCTACAATGAGCAGTTCTTC.

This clonotype was counted many times. V usage is TRBV6-5 and J usage is TRBJ1-5; TRBD1 might be the D (6 bases). Germline CDR1 reads MNHEY; CDR2 reads SVGAGI. The V end was cut by 0 bases, the J end by 9 bases, with 12 bases between. This CDR3 spans 14 amino acids. The CDR3 spells CASSYSGGMRPQHF. DNA of the CDR3: TGTGCCAGCAGTTACTCGGGGGGCATGCGGCCCCAGCATTTT.

This clonotype has just a few counts. The V gene is TRBV28, the J gene TRBJ2-2; either TRBD1 or TRBD2 may fit D (6 bases each). CDR1 and CDR2 from the germline V gene are MDHEN and SYDVKM. Between the trimmed V and J ends, which lost 7 bases and 2 bases, there was a span of 17 bases. The CDR3 consists of 16 residues. As DNA, the CDR3 is TGTGCCAGCATCTCGGGGGCAGGAGTTAACACCGGGGAGCTGTTTTTT. It translates to CASISGAGVNTGELFF.

A few counts support this clonotype. CDR3 nucleotide sequence: TGTGCCTGGAGTCTCCAGGGTGGACAGCCCCAGCATTTT. Amino acids: CAWSLQGGQPQHF. The chain couples TRBV30 to TRBJ1-5, with D perhaps matching TRBD1 (5 bases). Trimming removed 2 bases at V and 7 bases at J, with 12 bases between. Germline assignment: CDR1 GTSNPN and CDR2 SVGIG (reference sequence). The CDR3 extends over 13 amino acids. Drawing the rest from reference TRBV30 and TRBJ1-5, the complete variable domain is SQTIHQWPATLVQPVGSPLSLECTVEGTSNPNLYWYRQAAGRGLQLLFYSVGIGQISSEVPQNLSASRPQDRQFILSSKKLLLSDSGFYLCAWSLQGGQPQHFGDGTRLSIL.

The J gene is TRBJ1-2, the V gene TRBV28; D is ambiguous. V lost 4 bases to trimming and J lost 4 bases, with 16 bases between them. CDR3 length: 15 residues. CDR1 MDHEN and CDR2 SYDVKM come from the germline V gene. The CDR3 coding sequence is TGTGCCAGCAGTTCACCGACCCCGCGGGGCTATGGCTACACCTTC. This gives the protein CASSSPTPRGYGYTF.

This clonotype was counted many times. The chain carries TRBV6-1 and TRBJ1-3; no firm D call. The V gene lost 5 bases and the J gene lost 0 bases, with 8 bases spanning the gap. The germline V gene has CDR1 MNHNS and CDR2 SASEGT. The CDR3 extends over 14 amino acids. The CDR3 region has the DNA TGTGCCAGCAGTTTACGAGGCTCTGGAAACACCATATATTTT. Protein: CASSLRGSGNTIYF.

Comment on this clonotype: At one end, the junction sequence differs from germline, possibly due to a read error. Written as DNA, the CDR3 is TGTGCCAGCGGCCAAGCTCTAAGCCCGGGGGGGACCCAGTACTTC. It codes for CASGQALSPGGTQYF. The chain employs TRBV4-2 and TRBJ2-5, with 7 bases identical to TRBD2. The germline V gene has CDR1 LGHNA and CDR2 YNFKEQ. This CDR3 is 15 amino acids long.

This clonotype has a count of ten or more. V and J are TRBV4-1 and TRBJ1-1; D ambiguous. Per the germline V gene, CDR1 is MGHRA and CDR2 is YSYEKL. The CDR3 has 15 amino acids. V lost 3 bases and J 5 bases, leaving 16 bases between the germline ends. DNA for the CDR3: TGCGCCAGCAGCCATATACACCGTTGGGAGACTGAAGCTTTCTTT. Translation gives CASSHIHRWETEAFF.

This clonotype was recorded a few times. This chain uses TRBV27 with TRBJ1-4; D unclear. The CDR3 has 12 residues. V lost 5 bases and J 5 bases, leaving 6 bases between the germline ends. CDR1 MNHEY and CDR2 SMNVEV come from the germline V gene (reference sequence). DNA for the CDR3: TGTGCCAGCAGTCTCAGGAATGAAAAACTGTTTTTT. Its translation: CASSLRNEKLFF.

A remark on this clonotype: A single base separates this from a much larger clone, so it may be a read error. The chain uses TRBV6-1 and TRBJ1-1; 10 nucleotides match TRBD1. Germline values: CDR1 MNHNS, CDR2 SASEGT. Trimming removed 6 bases from V and 9 bases from J; junction bases left unmatched: 10. The CDR3 extends over 14 amino acids. CDR3 amino acids: CASSERQGAWQAFF. CDR3 nucleotides: TGTGCCAGCAGCGAGAGACAGGGGGCCTGGCAAGCTTTCTTT.